This note documents a single T cell receptor beta chain sequence. Its target is unknown. As the method for making TCR beta libraries, quantitative 5'-RACE with molecular barcodes was used. TCRdb called the 5' RACE reads again in MiXCR, with one record for every CDR3 protein. The sample yields 300,000 to 400,000 distinct CDR3 sequences, approximately 20% seen once. This sample is drawn from a study of CD8 T cells in ankylosing spondylitis. Study-level results: Clones tied to disease were said to be significantly enriched in matched ankylosing spondylitis synovial fluid. Ankylosing spondylitis blood appeared to carry a characteristic TCR beta motif of eight or nine highly homologous variants. Earlier literature documents some of the motif variants in reactive arthritis synovial fluid and blood. CD8+ disease-linked clones were present at relatively low frequencies in blood.

The CDR3 has 14 amino acids. V lost 2 bases and J 10 bases, leaving 16 bases between the germline ends. Germline V gene lookup returns CDR1 SGHRS and CDR2 YFSETQ. The chain combines TRBV5-1 with TRBJ2-1, with D unclear. This receptor was identified in a male donor with ankylosing spondylitis. What was sequenced was blood, either unsorted or a sorted T cell fraction (not recorded which). Here the CDR3 DNA reads TGCGCCAGCAGCTTTCAGGATAGGTCGAGGGAGCAGTTCTTC. Residues: CASSFQDRSREQFF.